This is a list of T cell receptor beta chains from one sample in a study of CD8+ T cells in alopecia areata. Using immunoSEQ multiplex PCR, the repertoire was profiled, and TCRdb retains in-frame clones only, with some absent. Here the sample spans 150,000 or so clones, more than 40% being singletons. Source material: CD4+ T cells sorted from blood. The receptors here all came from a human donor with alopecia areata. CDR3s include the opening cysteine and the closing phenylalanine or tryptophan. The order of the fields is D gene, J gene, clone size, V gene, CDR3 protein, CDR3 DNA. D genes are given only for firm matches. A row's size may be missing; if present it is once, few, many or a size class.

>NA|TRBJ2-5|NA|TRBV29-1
CSVEHHSQETQYF
TGCAGCGTGGAACACCATAGCCAAGAGACCCAGTACTTC
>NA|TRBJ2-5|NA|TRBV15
CATSRDLVEETQYF
TGTGCCACCAGCAGAGACCTCGTCGAAGAGACCCAGTACTTC
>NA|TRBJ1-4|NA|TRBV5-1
CASSLDRFSEKLFF
TGCGCCAGCAGCTTGGACAGGTTTAGTGAAAAACTGTTTTTT
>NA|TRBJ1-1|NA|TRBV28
CASTIGTEAFF
TGTGCCAGCACCATAGGGACAGAAGCTTTCTTT
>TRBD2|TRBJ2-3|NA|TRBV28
CASSLPPSGRSDTQYF
TGTGCCAGCAGTTTACCCCCTAGCGGGAGATCAGATACGCAGTATTTT
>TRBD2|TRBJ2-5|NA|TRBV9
CASSVSLRAGKGETQYF
TGTGCCAGCAGCGTATCTCTCAGAGCGGGAAAGGGGGAGACCCAGTACTTC
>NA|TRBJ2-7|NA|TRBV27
CASSSVDSPYEQYF
TGTGCCAGCAGTTCCGTTGACAGTCCTTACGAGCAGTACTTC
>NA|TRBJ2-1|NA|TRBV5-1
CASSQGGASYNEQFF
TGCGCCAGCAGCCAGGGGGGAGCGTCCTACAATGAGCAGTTCTTC
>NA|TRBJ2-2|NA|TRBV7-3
CASLTGELFF
TGTGCCAGTTTGACCGGGGAGCTGTTTTTT
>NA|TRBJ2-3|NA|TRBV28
CASSTPGRDLPDTQYF
TGTGCCAGCAGTACGCCAGGGCGGGATTTACCAGATACGCAGTATTTT
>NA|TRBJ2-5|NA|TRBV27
CASSLLAGKETQYF
TGTGCCAGCAGTTTATTAGCTGGAAAAGAGACCCAGTACTTC
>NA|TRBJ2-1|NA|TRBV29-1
CSVAASSYNEQFF
TGCAGCGTTGCTGCGAGCTCCTACAATGAGCAGTTCTTC
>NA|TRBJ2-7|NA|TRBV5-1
CASSPVGRYEQYF
TGCGCCAGCAGTCCTGTGGGTCGCTACGAGCAGTACTTC
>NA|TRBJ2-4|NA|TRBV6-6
CASGRDRDIQYF
TGTGCCAGCGGTAGGGATAGGGACATTCAGTACTTC
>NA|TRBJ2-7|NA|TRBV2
CASTRDSSSYEQYF
TGTGCCAGCACCCGGGACTCTAGCTCCTACGAGCAGTACTTC
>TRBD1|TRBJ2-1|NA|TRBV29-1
CSVGQGNGEQFF
TGCAGCGTTGGACAGGGGAACGGGGAGCAGTTCTTC
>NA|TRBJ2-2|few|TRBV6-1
CASKTPNTGELFF
TGTGCCAGCAAAACACCGAACACCGGGGAGCTGTTTTTT
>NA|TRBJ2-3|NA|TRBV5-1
CASTSLDTQYF
TGCGCCAGCACCTCGCTCGATACGCAGTATTTT